Reported below is one T cell receptor beta chain. Its specificity is not known. This entry belongs to a study of beta chain features in type 1 diabetes. Notes on the study in general: PCR might pick shorter templates more often, in the same way for patients and controls. Among type 1 diabetes patients, VDJ junctions had fewer insertions and more deletions.

The V and J ends lost 0 bases and 4 bases, in that order; junction bases with no gene match: 1. Germline lookup yields CDR1 LGHNT and CDR2 FRNRAP. This CDR3 is 15 amino acids long. The entirety of the isolated RNA underwent reverse transcription, so expressed TCRB transcripts were sequenced. Here immunoSEQ multiplex PCR was the method, and the copy in TCRdb shows in-frame clones only, minus some. The top ten hold approximately 4% of the sample, which has under 300,000 clones, 27% seen once. The rearrangement links TRBV12-5 to TRBJ1-5, with 9 bases matching TRBD1. The TCR was taken from a man aged 25-40 years in good health. Input material: central memory CD4+ T cells from blood. CDR3: CASGLVGQGNQPQHF. The CDR3, as DNA: TGTGCTAGTGGTTTGGTGGGACAGGGTAATCAGCCCCAGCATTTT.